The clone carrying this TCR beta chain was observed a few times. The sample originates from a study of blood T cell repertoires in COVID-19. Study details: The United States, Italy and Spain provided the acute and convalescent COVID-19 samples. Sample material is recorded as cDNA or gDNA derived from T cells, B-cell-depleted T cells, or PBMCs.

In the authors' workflow: Amplification with reference gene primers provided the estimates of nucleated cell counts. Assay: immunoSEQ multiplex PCR; the TCRdb copy retains only in-frame clones and omits some. For V, J and clone size, that table is used; D and trimming come from the DNA. In the table there are fewer than 350,000 clones, about nine tenths of which are singletons. Looked up from germline, CDR1 is WNHNN and CDR2 is SYGVQD (reference sequence). CDR3 size: 14 residues. J lost 7 bases, V lost 8 bases, and 7 bases had no gene match. Seattle participants joined during active infection and were tracked over time.

J is TRBJ2-1 and V is TRBV10-1; 11 bases agree with TRBD2. What was sequenced was peripheral blood. This clonotype originated in a woman under 40 with COVID-19, enrolled during active disease. The CDR3 DNA sequence: TGCGCCAGCTCCCTTAGCGGGAGGGGGAATGAGCAGTTCTTC. Its protein is CASSLSGRGNEQFF.